The 21 T cell receptor beta chains given below trace back to one sample, sequenced in a study of cytomegalovirus exposure and HLA in healthy donors. Researchers ran the PCR with 60 Vbeta and 13 Jbeta primers. Data came from immunoSEQ multiplex PCR; TCRdb stores just in-frame clones and leaves some out. This sample has some 120,000 clones, with around three quarters found just once. The sequenced material came from PBMCs. The receptors originated from a man younger than 30 in good health and CMV-seronegative.

This chain connects TRBV19 to TRBJ2-3, with 14 bases matching TRBD2. V lost 3 bases, J lost 4 bases, and 9 bases stayed unmatched. Germline V CDR1 and CDR2: LNHDA, SQIVND (reference sequence). The CDR3 extends over 18 amino acids. In DNA form, the CDR3 reads TGTGCCAGTAGTATTCTACCCGGGACTAGCGGGAGTTCAGATACGCAGTATTTT. This translates into CASSILPGTSGSSDTQYF. The whole variable domain, remainder taken from reference TRBV19 and TRBJ2-3, is DGGITQSPKYLFRKEGQNVTLSCEQNLNHDAMYWYRQDPGQGLRLIYYSQIVNDFQKGDIAEGYSVSREKKESFPLTVTSAQKNPTAFYLCASSILPGTSGSSDTQYFGPGTRLTVL.

This chain links TRBV19 with TRBJ1-1; 8 bases are shared with TRBD1. This CDR3 has 13 amino acids. The germline CDR1 and CDR2 sequences are LNHDA and SQIVND (reference sequence). V lost 9 bases, J lost 1 base, and 4 bases stayed unmatched. DNA for the CDR3: TGTGCCAGCCAACAGGGGGGGAACACTGAAGCTTTCTTT. Translation: CASQQGGNTEAFF.

This chain connects TRBV10-3 to TRBJ2-5; 11 bases agree with TRBD2. CDR1 and CDR2 (germline): ENHRY, SYGVKD. V gave up 7 bases and J gave up 2 bases; unmatched junction bases: 6. The CDR3 runs 15 residues. The CDR3 sequence is CAIMGSGREQETQYF. The CDR3 DNA follows: TGTGCCATCATGGGTAGCGGGAGGGAACAAGAGACCCAGTACTTC.

This clone showed up just once. J is TRBJ1-1 and V is TRBV19; the match to TRBD1 covers 8 bases. The germline CDR1 and CDR2 sequences are LNHDA and SQIVND (reference sequence). Germline trimming cut 10 bases from V and 0 bases from J; bases unmatched to any gene: 7. The length of the CDR3 is 14 residues. Written as DNA, the CDR3 is TGTGCCACCTCAAGACAGGGGATGAACACTGAAGCTTTCTTT. This gives the protein CATSRQGMNTEAFF.

The genes are TRBV15 and TRBJ2-3, with 11 bases matching TRBD2. CDR1 is LNHNV and CDR2 is YYDKDF in the germline V gene (reference sequence). The CDR3 sequence is 16 residues long. V was pared by 5 bases and J by 2 bases, with 6 bases of the junction left unmatched. The CDR3 reads CATSGGLAVLTDTQYF. Here the CDR3 DNA reads TGTGCCACCAGCGGGGGACTAGCGGTCCTCACAGATACGCAGTATTTT.

The chain combines TRBV18 with TRBJ1-2; D gene uncertain. This CDR3 comprises 15 residues. Germline V gene sequence: CDR1 KGHSH, CDR2 LQKENI. The V gene lost 1 base and the J gene lost 0 bases, with 9 bases spanning the gap. The CDR3 DNA sequence: TGTGCCAGCTCACCACGTTTAGGAGCTAACTATGGCTACACCTTC. Residues: CASSPRLGANYGYTF. The full variable domain, in which reference TRBV18 and TRBJ1-2 provide the parts outside the CDR3, is NAGVMQNPRHLVRRRGQEARLRCSPMKGHSHVYWYRQLPEEGLKFMVYLQKENIIDESGMPKERFSAEFPKEGPSILRIQQVVRGDSAAYFCASSPRLGANYGYTFGSGTRLTVV.

This clone was seen more than once but under ten times. The CDR3 DNA follows: TGCGCCAGCAGGGGGGACAGGAACACTGAAGCTTTCTTT. Translating it yields CASRGDRNTEAFF. This chain uses TRBV10-1 with TRBJ1-1; TRBD1 aligns across 7 bases. In germline, CDR1 is WNHNN, CDR2 SYGVQD (reference sequence). Unmatched junction bases numbered 2, after V lost 6 bases and J lost 1 base. The CDR3 contains 13 residues.

DNA of the CDR3: TGTGCCAGCAGTGCAGAGCAGGGGGGAGAGACCCAGTACTTC. Translating it yields CASSAEQGGETQYF. The chain recombines TRBV2 with TRBJ2-5; perhaps TRBD1 as D (7 bases). The CDR3 spans 14 residues. The germline V gene has CDR1 SNHLY and CDR2 FYNNEI. V dropped 4 bases and J dropped 4 bases, with 13 bases sitting between them.

This clone came up a few times. The chain is built from TRBV7-3 and TRBJ2-3; 9 bases agree with TRBD2. The trim removed 5 bases at V and 6 bases at J, leaving 12 bases unmatched. Germline CDR1 is SGHTA and CDR2 is FQGTGA. This CDR3 spans 16 amino acids. The CDR3 DNA follows: TGTGCCAGCAGCAAACAACCAGCGGGGGGTCGGGATACGCAGTATTTT. It is translated as CASSKQPAGGRDTQYF.

V and J are TRBV19 and TRBJ1-5, with 7 bases lining up with TRBD1. This CDR3 is built from 13 residues. From germline, CDR1 is LNHDA and CDR2 SQIVND (reference sequence). The V segment lost 10 bases and the J segment 6 bases; nucleotides outside the gene matches: 9. This chain's CDR3 is CATSTGRTQPQHF. The CDR3 DNA sequence: TGTGCCACCTCGACAGGGCGCACTCAGCCCCAGCATTTT. The full variable domain, its missing parts supplied by reference TRBV19 and TRBJ1-5, is DGGITQSPKYLFRKEGQNVTLSCEQNLNHDAMYWYRQDPGQGLRLIYYSQIVNDFQKGDIAEGYSVSREKKESFPLTVTSAQKNPTAFYLCATSTGRTQPQHFGDGTRLSIL.

The chain links TRBV18 to TRBJ2-5; 15 bases agree with TRBD2. The germline CDR1 and CDR2 sequences are KGHSH and LQKENI. This CDR3 has 18 residues. The V segment lost 0 bases and the J segment 5 bases; nucleotides outside the gene matches: 7. The CDR3 region has the DNA TGTGCCAGCTCACCACCAGGACTAGCGGGAGGGCAGTGGGAGACCCAGTACTTC. Translating gives CASSPPGLAGGQWETQYF.

The gene calls are TRBV9 and TRBJ2-6; 7 positions agree with TRBD1. Germline CDR1 reads SGDLS; CDR2 reads YYNGEE. Losses at the gene ends were 0 bases for V and 2 bases for J; bases not matched to a gene: 8. The CDR3 is 18 amino acids. CDR3 DNA: TGTGCCAGCAGCGTAGGGACAGGAGTACAGACTGGGGCCAACGTCCTGACTTTC. Protein sequence: CASSVGTGVQTGANVLTF.

The V call is TRBV9, the J call TRBJ2-1, with 7 bases identical to TRBD2. CDR1 and CDR2 (germline): SGDLS, YYNGEE. J lost 2 bases, V lost 0 bases, and 5 bases had no gene match. The CDR3 contains 16 residues. CDR3 sequence: CASSVVGGSPYNEQFF. CDR3 nucleotide sequence: TGTGCCAGCAGCGTAGTGGGCGGGAGTCCCTACAATGAGCAGTTCTTC.

This sequence joins TRBV5-6 and TRBJ1-1; no firm D call. This CDR3 contains 14 residues. Trimming removed 1 base from V and 5 bases from J, with 12 bases in between. Germline V gene data show CDR1 as SGHDT and CDR2 as YYEEEE. The CDR3 reads CASSLIKSNTEAFF. DNA of the CDR3: TGTGCCAGCAGCTTGATTAAAAGCAATACTGAAGCTTTCTTT.

The gene calls are TRBV9 and TRBJ1-1; maybe TRBD1 (6 bases). This CDR3 is 15 amino acids long. From germline, CDR1 is SGDLS and CDR2 YYNGEE. With 3 bases removed from V and 5 bases from J, the gap between germline ends came to 17 bases. The CDR3 nucleotides are TGTGCCAGCAGCGCCCAAGGGGGTTTGCGGACTGAAGCTTTCTTT. This encodes CASSAQGGLRTEAFF.

V is TRBV25-1 and J is TRBJ1-1; 8 nucleotides agree with TRBD1. V was pared by 8 bases and J by 1 base, with 6 bases of the junction left unmatched. CDR3 size: 14 residues. Germline loops: CDR1 MGHDK, CDR2 SYGVNS. This chain's CDR3 is CASGKDRGNTEAFF. CDR3 coding DNA: TGTGCCAGCGGCAAAGACAGGGGGAACACTGAAGCTTTCTTT.

The rearrangement uses TRBV7-3 and TRBJ2-1; 8 bases fit TRBD1. The CDR3 is 16 residues long. Germline V CDR1 and CDR2: SGHTA, FQGTGA. Unmatched junction bases numbered 9, after V lost 5 bases and J lost 3 bases. The CDR3 reads CASSRAGTGYYNEQFF. The DNA for the CDR3 is TGTGCCAGCAGCCGGGCCGGGACAGGCTACTACAATGAGCAGTTCTTC.

The chain links TRBV28 to TRBJ2-2, with 8 bases identical to TRBD1. The length of the CDR3 is 15 residues. Germline V lookup: CDR1 MDHEN, CDR2 SYDVKM. V gave up 4 bases and J gave up 4 bases; unmatched junction bases: 5. The CDR3 coding sequence is TGTGCCAGCAGTTATATTACAGGGGGCACCGGGGAGCTGTTTTTT. It yields the protein CASSYITGGTGELFF. Based on the CDR3 plus reference TRBV28 and TRBJ2-2, the full variable domain is DVKVTQSSRYLVKRTGEKVFLECVQDMDHENMFWYRQDPGLGLRLIYFSYDVKMKEKGDIPEGYSVSREKKERFSLILESASTNQTSMYLCASSYITGGTGELFFGEGSRLTVL.

The chain employs TRBV4-1 and TRBJ2-2; TRBD1 might be the D (5 bases). The CDR3 totals 14 residues. V was trimmed by 8 bases and J by 6 bases, leaving 16 bases between them. In germline, CDR1 is MGHRA, CDR2 YSYEKL. DNA of the CDR3: TGCGCCAGCGGTAGGGGCAGTATGGCCGGGGAGCTGTTTTTT. Protein: CASGRGSMAGELFF.

The chain is built from TRBV19 and TRBJ2-5; 9 nucleotides match TRBD2. The germline CDR1 and CDR2 sequences are LNHDA and SQIVND (reference sequence). CDR3 length: 14 residues. V shed 4 bases and J 4 bases; nucleotides not matched to a gene: 4. The CDR3, as DNA: TGTGCCAGTAGTACGGCGGGAGGGGCAGAGACCCAGTACTTC. Its translation is CASSTAGGAETQYF.

The chain has TRBV4-3 and TRBJ2-1, with D hard to call. Per germline, CDR1 LGHNA and CDR2 YSLEER. Trimming stripped 3 bases from V and 8 bases from J, with 8 bases between. The CDR3 extends over 12 amino acids. The DNA of the CDR3 is TGCGCCAGCAGCCACCAAGCCCATGAGCAGTTCTTC. Residues: CASSHQAHEQFF.